Below, one T cell receptor beta chain is given with its context. These data originate in a study of blood T cells in healthy people across ages. The CDR3 has 15 residues. Germline CDR1 and CDR2: SGDLS and YYNGEE. Through a sample-barcoded 5' primer and a J-beta primer mix, a second PCR was run for roughly 7 to 11 cycles. One entry per CDR3 protein results from TCRdb running MiXCR on the 5' RACE reads. The repertoire includes about 640,000 distinct CDR3 sequences, 58% of them detected once, and over 35% sits in the top ten. The rearrangement uses TRBV9 and TRBJ2-7, with 8 bases identical to TRBD1. The end of the DNA aligns better with TRBJ2-5, so the J call may be wrong. Material for sequencing was blood. The receptor was derived from a man aged 60-69 years in good health. The CDR3 region is CASSARTGPVETQYF. The CDR3 nucleotides read TGTGCCAGCAGCGCCCGGACAGGGCCGGTAGAGACCCAGTACTTC.